A single sample gave rise to the 3 T cell receptor beta chains below, sequenced in a study of blood T cells in healthy people across ages. A second PCR, run for about 7 to 11 cycles, used a sample-barcoded 5' primer plus a J-beta primer mix. In TCRdb, the 5' RACE reads were re-called with MiXCR into one record per CDR3 protein. The sample shows 1.5 million to 2 million distinct CDR3 sequences, about 31% of them seen only once. Sample: blood. All receptors derive from a young woman in good health.

This rearrangement joins TRBV12-3 or TRBV12-4 to TRBJ1-1; TRBD1 might be the D (6 bases). V was cut by 5 bases and J by 7 bases, with 23 bases left in between. The CDR3 covers 16 residues. The CDR3 DNA is TGTGCCAGCAGTCCCACCCCATCTGGGGGGGGGCTTGAAGCTTTCTTT. Its protein product is CASSPTPSGGGLEAFF.

Details on this clonotype: One end of the junction fails to match germline, which may point to a read error. The chain recombines TRBV12-3 or TRBV12-4 with TRBJ2-3, with 14 bases lining up with TRBD2. CDR3 length: 16 residues. The CDR3 DNA is TGTGCCAGCAGCCGGACTAGCGGGAGGAGCGCAGATGCGCAGTATTTT. It yields the protein CASSRTSGRSADAQYF.

This clonotype was picked up a small number of times. CDR3 sequence: CSARGRRGAYNEQFF. CDR3 nucleotides: TGCAGTGCTAGAGGGCGGCGGGGGGCCTACAATGAGCAGTTCTTC. The chain is built from TRBV20-1 and TRBJ2-1; the match to TRBD2 covers 8 bases. This CDR3 is built from 15 residues. Losses at the gene ends were 1 base for V and 2 bases for J; bases not matched to a gene: 4. Germline CDR1 is DFQATT and CDR2 is SNEGSKA (reference sequence).